This TCR beta chain was observed in a study of blood T cell repertoires in COVID-19 (dated by TCRdb to 2019 to 2021). With regard to the full study: Samples covering the acute and convalescent phases of COVID-19 were provided by collaborators in the United States, Italy and Spain. The material from the prospective study consisted of cDNA or gDNA derived from T cells, B-cell-depleted T cells, or PBMCs. Deeply sampled blood TCRbeta repertoires from subjects exposed to, actively infected with, or recovered from COVID-19 were included in the dataset. The repertoires were released in a freely available public database intended as a resource for research on the immune response to SARS-CoV-2. Samples came from the ongoing ImmuneRACE study (first 160 participants) plus 1,254 subjects from 6 global collaborators. The sample metadata nearly always contained a de-identified subject ID, COVID-19 status, age in years and sex. HLA class I and class II types, where available, came from metadata supplied by the sample provider rather than from assay-based typing.

The immunoSEQ Assay, a bias-controlled multiplex PCR, was used to amplify TCRbeta CDR3 regions from genomic DNA. On the authors' methods: The number of nucleated cells in each sample was estimated by amplification of reference gene primers within the assay. Sequence reads were collapsed and filtered to measure the absolute abundance of every unique TCRbeta CDR3 rearrangement. For each sample, productive Simpson clonality was calculated as the square root of Simpson's diversity index over productive rearrangements. The table comes from immuneACCESS by way of TCRdb, which keeps in-frame sequences with V and J called. Part of the clones is missing from these tables; in studies checked, under half for an unresolved V gene and the rest for unknown reasons. That table gives V, J and clone size, and the DNA gave D and trimming. In all, the sample holds 350,000 to 450,000 clones, and around nine tenths of those were seen once. Together, the top ten hold over 2.5% of the sample.

The V end gives up 1 base and the J end 8 bases, leaving 6 bases in the junction not matched to a gene. Spanning cysteine to phenylalanine, the CDR3 consists of 15 amino acids. The entry retains the CDR3 DNA only, 45 bases that are in frame from base 1. According to the germline V gene (reference sequence), CDR1 reads WNHNN and CDR2 reads SYGVQD. As concerns this clone: Its antigen remains unidentified. Per-base quality was not reported, and no clone a single base away is much larger than it.

Overall study results and their limits: How much clinical and demographic metadata was included differed by source and by participant, and the metadata was provided uncurated.

Each collaborating institution followed its own protocols to collect whole blood in K2EDTA tubes. For TCRbeta analysis, collaborators shipped samples in one of three forms: frozen whole blood, isolated PBMCs, or DNA extracted from either of those sample types. The sample was peripheral blood. The V and J genes are TRBV10-1 and TRBJ2-1; 9 nucleotides in the junction match TRBD1. The sequence derives from a human donor in a cohort sampled during active COVID-19. The nucleotides are TGCGCCAGCAGTGAGTTCCGAGACAGGGGGTATGAGCAGTTCTTC. It translates to CASSEFRDRGYEQFF.